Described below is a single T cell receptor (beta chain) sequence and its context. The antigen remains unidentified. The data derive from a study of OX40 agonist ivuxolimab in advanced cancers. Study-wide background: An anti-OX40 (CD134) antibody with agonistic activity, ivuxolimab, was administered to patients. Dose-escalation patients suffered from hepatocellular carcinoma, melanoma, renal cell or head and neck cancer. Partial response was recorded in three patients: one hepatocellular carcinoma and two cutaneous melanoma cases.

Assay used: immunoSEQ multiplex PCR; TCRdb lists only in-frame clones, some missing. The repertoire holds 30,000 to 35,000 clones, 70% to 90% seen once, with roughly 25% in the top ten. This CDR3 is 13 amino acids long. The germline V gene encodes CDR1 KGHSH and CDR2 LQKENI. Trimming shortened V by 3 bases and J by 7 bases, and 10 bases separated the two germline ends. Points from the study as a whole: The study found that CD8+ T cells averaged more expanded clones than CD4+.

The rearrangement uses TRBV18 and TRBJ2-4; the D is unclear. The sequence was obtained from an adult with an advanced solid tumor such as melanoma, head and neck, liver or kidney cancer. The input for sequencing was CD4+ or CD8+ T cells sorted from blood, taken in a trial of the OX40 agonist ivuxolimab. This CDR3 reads CASSPPSPNIQYF. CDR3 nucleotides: TGTGCCAGCTCACCCCCCAGCCCTAACATTCAGTACTTC. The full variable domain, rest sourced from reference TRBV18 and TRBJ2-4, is NAGVMQNPRHLVRRRGQEARLRCSPMKGHSHVYWYRQLPEEGLKFMVYLQKENIIDESGMPKERFSAEFPKEGPSILRIQQVVRGDSAAYFCASSPPSPNIQYFGAGTRLSVL.